The 8 T cell receptor beta chains listed next were all sequenced from one sample in a study of T cells in tuberculosis. Profiled with immunoSEQ multiplex PCR; TCRdb holds only in-frame clones, not every one. The sample holds over 40,000 clones, 90% to 95% seen once. Input material: PBMCs. The source is a donor aged 10-29 years with latent tuberculosis or without tuberculosis infection.

J is TRBJ2-7 and V is TRBV11-2; D not resolved. The CDR3 length is 14 residues. Germline loops: CDR1 SGHAT, CDR2 FQNNGV. V gave up 1 base and J gave up 2 bases, with 9 bases separating them. The CDR3 loop reads CASSLVSSAYEQYF. In DNA form, the CDR3 reads TGTGCCAGCAGCTTAGTGAGCAGCGCCTACGAGCAGTACTTC.

The J gene is TRBJ1-1, the V gene TRBV6-1; 7 bases are a match to TRBD1. Germline V lookup: CDR1 MNHNS, CDR2 SASEGT. The CDR3 runs 15 residues. Losses at the gene ends were 6 bases for V and 1 base for J; bases not matched to a gene: 8. The CDR3 reads CASSVEGAGNTEAFF. The CDR3 region has the DNA TGTGCCAGCAGCGTTGAGGGGGCCGGGAACACTGAAGCTTTCTTT.

This clone was counted a single time. The chain uses TRBV6-5 and TRBJ1-3, with 8 bases that match TRBD1. V lost 6 bases and J lost 2; bases outside the gene matches: 3. Germline V gives CDR1 MNHEY, CDR2 SVGAGI. The CDR3 runs 14 residues. The CDR3 region is CASSRTGPGNTIYF. The CDR3 nucleotides are TGTGCCAGCAGCCGGACAGGGCCTGGAAACACCATATATTTT.

The chain joins TRBV7-8 to TRBJ1-5; D ambiguous. Germline assignment: CDR1 SGHVS and CDR2 FQNEAQ. This CDR3 has 15 residues. V was pared by 1 base and J by 3 bases, with 10 bases between. The CDR3 protein is CASSLERDINQPQHF. In DNA, the CDR3 is TGTGCCAGCAGCTTAGAGAGGGATATCAATCAGCCCCAGCATTTT.

The CDR3 spells CASSSLAGAETQYF. CDR3 sequence (DNA): TGTGCCAGCAGCTCCCTAGCGGGAGCAGAGACCCAGTACTTC. This chain uses TRBV7-6 with TRBJ2-5; 10 positions match TRBD2. Germline V gene lookup returns CDR1 SGHVS and CDR2 FNYEAQ. The CDR3 covers 14 residues. The V segment lost 4 bases and the J segment 4 bases; nucleotides outside the gene matches: 3.

V usage is TRBV6-6 and J usage is TRBJ1-2; D remains ambiguous. This CDR3 is built from 12 residues. Germline assignment: CDR1 MNHNY and CDR2 SVGAGI (reference sequence). V was trimmed by 7 bases and J by 4 bases, leaving 10 bases between them. The CDR3 reads CASNSLGYGYTF. Written as DNA, the CDR3 is TGTGCCAGCAATTCGCTAGGCTATGGCTACACCTTC.

The rearrangement uses TRBV19 and TRBJ2-7, with 7 bases aligning to TRBD2. The CDR3 spans 13 residues. From germline, CDR1 is LNHDA and CDR2 SQIVND (reference sequence). Trimming at V came to 4 bases and at J to 4 bases, leaving 4 bases not matched to a gene. For the CDR3, the DNA is TGTGCCAGTAGTACTTCTAGCGGTTACGAGCAGTACTTC. Amino acids: CASSTSSGYEQYF.

The CDR3 here is CASSPGGGAGEKLFF. The CDR3 DNA reads TGCGCCAGCAGCCCCGGTGGAGGGGCAGGAGAAAAACTGTTTTTT. The chain combines TRBV5-1 with TRBJ1-4; D perhaps matches TRBD1 (5 bases). The germline V gene encodes CDR1 SGHRS and CDR2 YFSETQ. The germline V and J ends were trimmed by 4 bases and 8 bases, with 18 bases remaining between them. The CDR3 length is 15 residues.